This T cell receptor (beta chain) comes out of a study of CD8+CD57+ T cells in acquired aplastic anemia. Whole-study context: CD4+ and CD8+ cells, once sorted, gave DNA averaging approximately 3 ug. Regarding the study as a whole: Shared by patients and controls, just under 30 CD8+ CDR3s were abundant in patients.

Concerning this clonotype itself: Its target is unknown.

Patients sequenced had flow cytometry evidence of CD8+CD57+ cell expansion. Therapy had not been given to patients before blood sampling. Both TCR beta VDJ combination and CDR3 sequence profiling were carried out. Genomic DNA was the template for this profiling. TCRdb re-derived calls from the reads in MiXCR, one entry per CDR3 protein. The table lists 150,000 to 200,000 distinct CDR3 sequences, roughly three fifths of them singletons, with 40% to 50% in the top ten. The germline V gene has CDR1 SNHLY and CDR2 FYNNEI. The CDR3 is made up of 13 amino acids. The material sequenced was sorted CD4+, CD8+, or CD8+CD57+ T cells (not recorded which) from PBMCs. The rearrangement joins TRBV2 to TRBJ2-7, with D possibly TRBD1 on 5 matching bases. The DNA end is more similar to TRBJ2-1, so the J call may be wrong. This receptor was taken from a human donor with aplastic anemia. CDR3 coding DNA: TGTGCCAGCAGTGTGGGGCTAGATTATGAGCAGTTCTTC. Protein: CASSVGLDYEQFF.